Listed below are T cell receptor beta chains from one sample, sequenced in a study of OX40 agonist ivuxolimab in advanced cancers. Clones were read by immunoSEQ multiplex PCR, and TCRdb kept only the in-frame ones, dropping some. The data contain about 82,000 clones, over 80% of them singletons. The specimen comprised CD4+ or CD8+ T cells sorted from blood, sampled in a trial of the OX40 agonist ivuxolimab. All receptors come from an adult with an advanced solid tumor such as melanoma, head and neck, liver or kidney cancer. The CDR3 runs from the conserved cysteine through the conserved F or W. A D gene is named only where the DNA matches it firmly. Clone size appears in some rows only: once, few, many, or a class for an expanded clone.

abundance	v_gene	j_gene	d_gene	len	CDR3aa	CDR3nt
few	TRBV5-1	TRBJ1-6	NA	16	CASSLGADQPGSPLHF	TGCGCCAGCAGCTTGGGAGCGGATCAACCCGGTTCACCCCTCCACTTT
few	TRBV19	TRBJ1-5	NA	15	CASTRAGKGNQPQHF	TGTGCCAGTACTAGGGCAGGGAAGGGCAATCAGCCCCAGCATTTT
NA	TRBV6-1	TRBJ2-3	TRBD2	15	CASSAAGGRTDTQYF	TGTGCCAGCAGTGCGGCGGGGGGGCGCACAGATACGCAGTATTTT
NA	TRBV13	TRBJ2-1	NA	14	CASSLDYSYNEQFF	TGTGCCAGCAGCTTAGACTACTCCTACAATGAGCAGTTCTTC
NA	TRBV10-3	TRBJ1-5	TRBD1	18	CANKGPATGTPLNQPQHF	TGTGCCAACAAAGGACCAGCGACAGGGACCCCCTTAAATCAGCCCCAGCATTTT
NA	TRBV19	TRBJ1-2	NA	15	CASSIPRLASYGYTF	TGTGCCAGTAGTATACCCAGGCTAGCTTCCTATGGCTACACCTTC
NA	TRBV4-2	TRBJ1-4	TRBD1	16	CASSQGTGTGPEKLFF	TGTGCCAGCAGCCAAGGTACCGGGACAGGGCCTGAAAAACTGTTTTTT
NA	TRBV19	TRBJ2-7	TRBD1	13	CAASPGQTGEQYF	TGTGCCGCCTCTCCGGGACAGACAGGGGAGCAGTACTTC
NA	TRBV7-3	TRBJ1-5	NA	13	CASSPRGGQPQHF	TGTGCCAGCAGCCCAAGGGGGGGGCAGCCCCAGCATTTT
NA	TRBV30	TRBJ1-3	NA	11	CAWSLGNTIYF	TGTGCCTGGTCCCTGGGAAACACCATATATTTT
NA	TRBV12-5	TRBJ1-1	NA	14	CASGLGQKNTEAFF	TGTGCTAGTGGTTTGGGACAGAAGAACACTGAAGCTTTCTTT
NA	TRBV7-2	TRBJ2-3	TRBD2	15	CASSLVSGGTDTQYF	TGTGCCAGCAGCTTAGTTAGCGGGGGGACAGATACGCAGTATTTT
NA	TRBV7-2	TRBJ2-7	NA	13	CASSSWGPYEQYF	TGTGCCAGCAGCTCCTGGGGGCCCTACGAGCAGTACTTC
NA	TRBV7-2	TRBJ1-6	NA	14	CASSDPERNSPLHF	TGTGCCAGCAGCGATCCGGAGCGGAATTCACCCCTCCACTTT
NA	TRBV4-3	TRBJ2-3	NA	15	CASRPSGGRTDTQYF	TGCGCCAGCAGACCGAGTGGGGGCCGCACAGATACGCAGTATTTT
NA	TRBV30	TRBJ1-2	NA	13	CAWTPDRNYGYTF	TGTGCCTGGACCCCGGACAGAAACTATGGCTACACCTTC
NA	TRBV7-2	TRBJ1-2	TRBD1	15	CASSTGQGAVYGYTF	TGTGCCAGCAGCACCGGACAGGGGGCGGTCTATGGCTACACCTTC
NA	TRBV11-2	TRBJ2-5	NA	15	CASSLVKRVEETQYF	TGTGCCAGCAGCTTAGTGAAGCGGGTGGAAGAGACCCAGTACTTC
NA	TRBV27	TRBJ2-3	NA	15	CASSSRGSSSDTQYF	TGTGCCAGCAGTTCCAGGGGTTCGTCGTCGGATACGCAGTATTTT
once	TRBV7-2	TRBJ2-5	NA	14	CASRRGSYRETQYF	TGTGCCAGCAGAAGAGGCTCCTATAGGGAGACCCAGTACTTC
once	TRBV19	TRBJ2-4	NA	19	CASSPTGRGSGVGKNIQYF	TGTGCCAGTAGTCCTACGGGGAGGGGGTCGGGGGTTGGCAAAAACATTCAGTACTTC
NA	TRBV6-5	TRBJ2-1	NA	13	CASGTSNFNEQFF	TGTGCCAGCGGCACTAGCAACTTCAATGAGCAGTTCTTC
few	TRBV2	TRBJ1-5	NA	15	CASSPTGFREEPQHF	TGTGCCAGCAGTCCCACCGGGTTCCGCGAAGAGCCCCAGCATTTT
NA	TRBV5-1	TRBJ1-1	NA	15	CASSLIPPQAQEAFF	TGCGCCAGCAGCCTAATCCCCCCGCAAGCCCAGGAAGCTTTCTTT
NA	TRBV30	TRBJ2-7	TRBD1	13	CASDRQGTYEQYF	TGTGCCTCCGACCGACAGGGAACCTACGAGCAGTACTTC
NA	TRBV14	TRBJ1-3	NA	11	CASSSLNTIYF	TGTGCCAGCAGCTCGTTAAACACCATATATTTT
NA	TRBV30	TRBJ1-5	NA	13	CAWSGGTGQPQHF	TGTGCCTGGAGTGGGGGGACGGGTCAGCCCCAGCATTTT
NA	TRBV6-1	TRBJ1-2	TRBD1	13	CASRDRDSYGYTF	TGTGCCAGCAGGGACAGGGACTCCTATGGCTACACCTTC
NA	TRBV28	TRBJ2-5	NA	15	CASSFSPTRQETQYF	TGTGCCAGCAGTTTTTCGCCAACCCGACAAGAGACCCAGTACTTC
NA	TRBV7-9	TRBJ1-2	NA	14	CASSLDRDSYGYTF	TGTGCCAGCAGCTTAGACCGGGACTCCTATGGCTACACCTTC
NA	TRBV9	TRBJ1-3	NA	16	CASSAAYRSSGNTIYF	TGTGCCAGCAGCGCTGCTTACAGGTCCTCTGGAAACACCATATATTTT
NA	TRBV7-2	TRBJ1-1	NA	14	CASSSQAHDTEAFF	TGTGCCAGCAGCTCCCAGGCCCATGACACTGAAGCTTTCTTT
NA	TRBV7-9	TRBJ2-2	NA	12	CASSFQTGELFF	TGTGCCAGCAGCTTCCAAACCGGGGAGCTGTTTTTT
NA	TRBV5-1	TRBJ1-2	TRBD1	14	CASSLGTGGDGYTF	TGCGCCAGCAGCTTGGGGACAGGGGGCGATGGCTACACCTTC
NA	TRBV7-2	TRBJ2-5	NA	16	CASSLAGLGMQETQYF	TGTGCCAGCAGCTTGGCCGGACTGGGAATGCAAGAGACCCAGTACTTC
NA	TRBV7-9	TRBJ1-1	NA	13	CASSPMAQAEAFF	TGTGCCAGCAGCCCAATGGCCCAGGCTGAAGCTTTCTTT
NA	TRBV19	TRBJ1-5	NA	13	CASSWGNEQPQHF	TGTGCCAGTAGTTGGGGGAATGAACAGCCCCAGCATTTT
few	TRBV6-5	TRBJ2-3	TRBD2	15	CASSYSGGAKDTQYF	TGTGCCAGCAGTTACAGCGGGGGGGCTAAAGATACGCAGTATTTT
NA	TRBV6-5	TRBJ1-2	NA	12	CASSLGRGGYTF	TGTGCCAGCAGCCTAGGGCGAGGAGGCTACACCTTC
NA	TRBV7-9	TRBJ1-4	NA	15	CASSLLGRPNEKLFF	TGTGCCAGCAGCTTACTAGGCAGACCGAATGAAAAACTGTTTTTT
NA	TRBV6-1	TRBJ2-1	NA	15	CASWQGGTNDNEQFF	TGTGCCAGCTGGCAGGGGGGAACCAATGACAATGAGCAGTTCTTC
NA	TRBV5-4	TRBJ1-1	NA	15	CASSFSGTVNTEAFF	TGTGCCAGCAGTTTTTCCGGGACGGTGAACACTGAAGCTTTCTTT
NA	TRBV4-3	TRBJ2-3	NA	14	CASSDQGSTDTQYF	TGCGCCAGCAGCGACCAGGGGAGCACAGATACGCAGTATTTT
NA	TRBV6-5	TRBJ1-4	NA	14	CASSYALAFGELFF	TGTGCCAGCAGTTACGCTCTGGCCTTTGGGGAACTGTTTTTT